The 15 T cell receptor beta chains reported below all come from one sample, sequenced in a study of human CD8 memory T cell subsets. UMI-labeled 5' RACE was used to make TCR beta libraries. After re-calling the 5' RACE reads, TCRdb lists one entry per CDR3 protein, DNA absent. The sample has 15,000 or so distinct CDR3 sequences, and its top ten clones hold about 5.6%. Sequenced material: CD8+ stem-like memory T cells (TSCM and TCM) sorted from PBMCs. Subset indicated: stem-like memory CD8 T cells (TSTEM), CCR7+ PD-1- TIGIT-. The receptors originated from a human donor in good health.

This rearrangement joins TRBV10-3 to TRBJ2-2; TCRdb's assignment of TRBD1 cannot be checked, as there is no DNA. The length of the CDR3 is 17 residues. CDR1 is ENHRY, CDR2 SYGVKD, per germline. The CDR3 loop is CAISEPPRQANTGELFF.

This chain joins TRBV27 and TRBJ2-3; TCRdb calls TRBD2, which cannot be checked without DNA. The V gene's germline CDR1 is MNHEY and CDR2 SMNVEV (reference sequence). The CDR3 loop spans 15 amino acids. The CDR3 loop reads CASSLLSSGTDTQYF.

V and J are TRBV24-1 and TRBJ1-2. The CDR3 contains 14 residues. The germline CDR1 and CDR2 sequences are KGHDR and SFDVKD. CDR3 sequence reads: CATSDFGSNYGYTF.

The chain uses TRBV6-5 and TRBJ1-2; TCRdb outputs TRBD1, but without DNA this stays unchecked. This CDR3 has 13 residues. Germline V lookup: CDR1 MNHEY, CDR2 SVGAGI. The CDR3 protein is CASSDDRGNGYTF.

This CDR3 is CASSPRTLGTPGNTIYF. The V and J genes are TRBV12-3 or TRBV12-4 and TRBJ1-3. The CDR3 runs to 17 residues.

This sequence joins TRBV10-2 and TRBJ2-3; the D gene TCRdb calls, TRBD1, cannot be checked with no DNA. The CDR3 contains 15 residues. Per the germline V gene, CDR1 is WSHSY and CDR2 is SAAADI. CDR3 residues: CASSAAGGATDTQYF.

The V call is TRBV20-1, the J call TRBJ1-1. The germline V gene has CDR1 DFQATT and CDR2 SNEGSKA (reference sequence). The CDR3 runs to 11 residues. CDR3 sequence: CSALGVTEAFF.

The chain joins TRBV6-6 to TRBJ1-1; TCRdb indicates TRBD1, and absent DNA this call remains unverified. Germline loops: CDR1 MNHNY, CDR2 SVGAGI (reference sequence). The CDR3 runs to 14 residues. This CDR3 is CASADLAGRTEAFF.

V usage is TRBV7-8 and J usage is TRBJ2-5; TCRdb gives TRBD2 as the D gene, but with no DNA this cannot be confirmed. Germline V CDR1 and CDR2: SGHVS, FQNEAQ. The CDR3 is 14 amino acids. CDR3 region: CASSVSGRLETQYF.

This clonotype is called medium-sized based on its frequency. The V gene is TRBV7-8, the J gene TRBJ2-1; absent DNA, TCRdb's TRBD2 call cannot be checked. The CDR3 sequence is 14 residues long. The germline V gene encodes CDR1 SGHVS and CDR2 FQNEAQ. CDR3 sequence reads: CASTLLAGENEQFF.

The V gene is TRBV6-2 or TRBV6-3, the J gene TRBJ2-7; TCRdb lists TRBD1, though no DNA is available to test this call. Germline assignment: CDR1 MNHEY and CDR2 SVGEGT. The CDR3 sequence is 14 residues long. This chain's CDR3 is CASSPDREGYEQYF.

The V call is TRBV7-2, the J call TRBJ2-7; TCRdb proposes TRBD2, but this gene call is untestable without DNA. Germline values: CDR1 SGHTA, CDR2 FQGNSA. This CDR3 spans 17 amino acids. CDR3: CASSSSLGLAETYEQYF.

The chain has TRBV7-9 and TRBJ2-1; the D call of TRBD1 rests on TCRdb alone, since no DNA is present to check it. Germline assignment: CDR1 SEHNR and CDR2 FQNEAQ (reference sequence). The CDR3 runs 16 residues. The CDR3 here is CASSPRDRAKMNEQFF.

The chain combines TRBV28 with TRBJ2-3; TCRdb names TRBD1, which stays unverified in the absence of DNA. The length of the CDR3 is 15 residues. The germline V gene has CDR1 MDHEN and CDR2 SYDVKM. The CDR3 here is CASRLGQTRIDTQYF.

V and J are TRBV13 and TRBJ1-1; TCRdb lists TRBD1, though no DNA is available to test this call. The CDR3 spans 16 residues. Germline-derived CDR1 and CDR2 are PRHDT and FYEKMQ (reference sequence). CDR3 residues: CASSSKRTGPNTEAFF. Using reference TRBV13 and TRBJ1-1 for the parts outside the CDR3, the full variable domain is AAGVIQSPRHLIKEKRETATLKCYPIPRHDTVYWYQQGPGQDPQFLISFYEKMQSDKGSIPDRFSAQQFSDYHSELNMSSLELGDSALYFCASSSKRTGPNTEAFFGQGTRLTVV.